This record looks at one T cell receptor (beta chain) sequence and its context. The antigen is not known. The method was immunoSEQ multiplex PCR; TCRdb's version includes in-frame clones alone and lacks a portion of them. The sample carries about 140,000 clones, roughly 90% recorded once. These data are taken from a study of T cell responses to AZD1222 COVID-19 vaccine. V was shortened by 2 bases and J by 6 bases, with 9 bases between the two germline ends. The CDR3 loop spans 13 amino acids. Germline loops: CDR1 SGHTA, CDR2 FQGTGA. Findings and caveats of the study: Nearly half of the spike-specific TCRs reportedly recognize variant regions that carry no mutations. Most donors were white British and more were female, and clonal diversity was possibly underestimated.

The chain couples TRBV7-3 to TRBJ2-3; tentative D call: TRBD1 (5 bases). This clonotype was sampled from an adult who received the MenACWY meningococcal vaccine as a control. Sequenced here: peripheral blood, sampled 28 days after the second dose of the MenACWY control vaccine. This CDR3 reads CASSLEGADTQYF. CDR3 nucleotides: TGTGCCAGCAGCTTAGAAGGGGCCGATACGCAGTATTTT.